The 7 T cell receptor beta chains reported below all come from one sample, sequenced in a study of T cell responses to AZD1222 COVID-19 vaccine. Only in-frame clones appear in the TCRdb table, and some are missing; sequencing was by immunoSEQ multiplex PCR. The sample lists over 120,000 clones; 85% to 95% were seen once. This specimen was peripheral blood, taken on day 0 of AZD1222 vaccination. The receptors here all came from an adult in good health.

CDR3: CARSPRRGPGWPQHF. The CDR3 DNA sequence: TGTGCCAGAAGCCCTAGGCGAGGGCCCGGGTGGCCCCAGCATTTT. This chain links TRBV5-3 with TRBJ1-5, with D unresolved. TRBV5-3 is classed as an ORF, of uncertain function. This CDR3 has 15 amino acids. Trimming stripped 4 bases from V and 9 bases from J, with 20 bases between.

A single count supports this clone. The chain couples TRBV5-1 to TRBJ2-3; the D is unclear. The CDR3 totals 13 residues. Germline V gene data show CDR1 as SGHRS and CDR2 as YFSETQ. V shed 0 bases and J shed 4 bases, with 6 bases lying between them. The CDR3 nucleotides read TGCGCCAGCAGCTTGGTGGTGTCAGATACGCAGTATTTT. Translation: CASSLVVSDTQYF.

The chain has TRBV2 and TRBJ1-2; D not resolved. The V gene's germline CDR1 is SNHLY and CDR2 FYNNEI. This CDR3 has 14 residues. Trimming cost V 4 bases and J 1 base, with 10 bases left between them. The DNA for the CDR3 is TGTGCCAGCAGTGTCGGGGAACTTAACTATGGCTACACCTTC. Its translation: CASSVGELNYGYTF.

CDR3 bases: TGTGCCAGCAGAGGACAGGGTACCACTGAAGCTTTCTTT. It is translated as CASRGQGTTEAFF. The rearrangement joins TRBV2 to TRBJ1-1; TRBD1 aligns across 8 bases. CDR3 length: 13 residues. Germline V gene lookup returns CDR1 SNHLY and CDR2 FYNNEI. V trimming: 6 bases; J trimming: 4 bases; junction bases outside the gene matches: 4.

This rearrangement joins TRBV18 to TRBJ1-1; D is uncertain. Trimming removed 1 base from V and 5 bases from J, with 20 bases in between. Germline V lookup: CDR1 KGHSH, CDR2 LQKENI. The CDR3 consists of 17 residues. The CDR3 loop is CASSPLEVERGGTEAFF. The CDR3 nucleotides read TGTGCCAGCTCACCACTGGAAGTCGAACGAGGTGGGACTGAAGCTTTCTTT.

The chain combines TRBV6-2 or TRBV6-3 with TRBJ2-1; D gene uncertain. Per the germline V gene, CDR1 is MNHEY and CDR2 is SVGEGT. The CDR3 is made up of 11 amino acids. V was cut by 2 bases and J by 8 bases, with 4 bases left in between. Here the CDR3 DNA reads TGTGCCAGCAGTTACAGCCATGAGCAGTTCTTC. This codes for CASSYSHEQFF.

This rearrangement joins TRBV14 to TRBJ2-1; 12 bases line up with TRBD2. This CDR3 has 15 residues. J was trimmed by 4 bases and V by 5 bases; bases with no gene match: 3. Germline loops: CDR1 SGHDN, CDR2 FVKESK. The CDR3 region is CASSFTSGGYNEQFF. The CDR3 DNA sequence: TGTGCCAGCAGCTTTACTAGCGGGGGGTACAATGAGCAGTTCTTC.